This T cell receptor (beta chain) appears in the sequencing data of a study of T cells in Graves' hyperthyroidism and ophthalmopathy. The germline V gene encodes CDR1 MGHRA and CDR2 YSYEKL. Trimming took 3 bases from V and 4 from J; bases not matched to a gene: 5. The CDR3 runs 16 residues. Amplified TCR beta CDR3 regions derived from RNA transcripts. HTBI primers drove first-round RT-PCR of the TCR CDR3. TCRdb passed the multiplex PCR reads through MiXCR, listing each CDR3 protein once. The sample has about 840,000 distinct CDR3 sequences, roughly 40% seen once. Hyperthyroidism had been newly diagnosed in patients aged 18 to 65, and its duration was under 2 months. Researchers barred patients who had uncontrolled infection, other autoimmune disease, pregnancy or lactation. The authors took PBMCs from 10 ml fresh peripheral blood.

The sequence came from a man aged 18 to 29 with Graves' hyperthyroidism. J is TRBJ2-2 and V is TRBV4-1, with 10 nucleotides matching TRBD2. The sequencing input was blood. The chain's CDR3 is CASSHASSGSTGELFF. The CDR3 coding sequence is TGCGCCAGCAGCCATGCTTCTAGCGGGAGCACCGGGGAGCTGTTTTTT.